This TCR beta chain originates from a study of T cell responses to AZD1222 COVID-19 vaccine. Study as a whole: Second-dose groups at about 4 or about 12 weeks were pooled.

Study-wide findings and caveats: Across the whole spike, CD4 TCRs peaked at regions 160-218 and 743-854. It was only a handful of AZD1222 recipients who were seropositive at baseline.

V lost 7 bases to trimming and J lost 0 bases; unmatched junction nucleotides: 12. The CDR3 runs to 17 residues. Germline CDR1 reads MDHEN; CDR2 reads SYDVKM. The repertoire was sequenced with immunoSEQ multiplex PCR; TCRdb's copy has only in-frame clones and lacks some. Seen here are 86,000 or so clones, roughly nine tenths observed once, and the top ten hold about 2.2%. Only one count was recorded for this clone. What it binds is not known. The sequenced sample was peripheral blood, obtained on day 0 of AZD1222 vaccination. The chain uses TRBV28 and TRBJ2-1, with TRBD2 identical over 7 bases. The source of this sequence is an adult in good health. CDR3 nucleotide sequence: TGTGCCAGCACCCCCAGCAAGCGGGGCAGCTCCTACAATGAGCAGTTCTTC. Translating it yields CASTPSKRGSSYNEQFF.